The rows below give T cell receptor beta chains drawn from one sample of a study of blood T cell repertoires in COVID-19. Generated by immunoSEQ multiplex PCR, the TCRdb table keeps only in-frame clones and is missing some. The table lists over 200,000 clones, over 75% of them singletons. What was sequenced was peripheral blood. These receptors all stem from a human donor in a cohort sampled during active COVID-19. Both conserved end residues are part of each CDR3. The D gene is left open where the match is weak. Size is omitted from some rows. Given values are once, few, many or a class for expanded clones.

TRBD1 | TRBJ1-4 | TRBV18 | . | TGTGCCAGCTCACCGGGACAGTCTAATGAAAAACTGTTTTTT | CASSPGQSNEKLFF
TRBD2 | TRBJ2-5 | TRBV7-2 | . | TGTGCCAGCAGCTTACGGGCTAGCGGGAGGGAAGAGACCCAGTACTTC | CASSLRASGREETQYF
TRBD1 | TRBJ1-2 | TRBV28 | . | TGTGCCAGCACCCCAGGGGGTCGGTATGGCTACACCTTC | CASTPGGRYGYTF
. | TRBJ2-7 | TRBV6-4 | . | TGTGCCAGCAGTACACTATCCTACGAGCAGTACTTC | CASSTLSYEQYF
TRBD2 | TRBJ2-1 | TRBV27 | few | TGTGCCAGCATTAAAGGGGTGGGGCGGGAGGGCTATGAGCAGTTCTTC | CASIKGVGREGYEQFF
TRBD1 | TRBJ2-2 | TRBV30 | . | TGTGCCTGGAGTGATGAGACAGGGGACGGGGAGCTGTTTTTT | CAWSDETGDGELFF
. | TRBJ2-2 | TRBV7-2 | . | TGTGCCAGCAGCCCCGATAGGGGTTCCACCGGGGAGCTGTTTTTT | CASSPDRGSTGELFF
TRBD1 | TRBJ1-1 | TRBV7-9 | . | TGTGCCAGCAGCCGGGGACAGCCGAACACTGAAGCTTTCTTT | CASSRGQPNTEAFF
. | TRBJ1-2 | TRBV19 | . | TGTGCCAGTAGTATAAGGAGGACAGACTATGGCTACACCTTC | CASSIRRTDYGYTF
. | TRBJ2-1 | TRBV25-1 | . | TGTGCCAGCAGCCGGGGATCTAGGGATGAGCAGTTCTTC | CASSRGSRDEQFF
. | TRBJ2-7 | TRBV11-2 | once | TGTGCCAGCAGCTTAAGGAGAACTTCCTTCGACTACGAGCAGTACTTC | CASSLRRTSFDYEQYF
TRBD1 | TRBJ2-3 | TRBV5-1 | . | TGCGCCAGCAGCCCTTCTCCGATGACAGGGGCAGATACGCAGTATTTT | CASSPSPMTGADTQYF
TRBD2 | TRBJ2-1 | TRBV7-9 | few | TGTGCCAGCAGCACGAGCGGGAGCTCCTACAATGAGCAGTTCTTC | CASSTSGSSYNEQFF
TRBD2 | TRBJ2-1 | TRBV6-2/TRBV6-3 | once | TGTGCCAGCAGTGGCGGACTAGCGGGGCCGTACAATGAGCAGTTCTTC | CASSGGLAGPYNEQFF
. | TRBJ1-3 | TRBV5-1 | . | TGCGCCAGCAGCTTGGTGGGAGTTATGAGCTCTGGAAACACCATATATTTT | CASSLVGVMSSGNTIYF
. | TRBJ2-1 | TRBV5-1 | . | TGCGCCAGCAGCTTGGAATTCGTCTCCCGAGATGAGCAGTTCTTC | CASSLEFVSRDEQFF
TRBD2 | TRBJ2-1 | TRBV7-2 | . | TGTGCCAGCAGCGTTAGGGCTAGCGGGGGGTACAATGAGCAGTTCTTC | CASSVRASGGYNEQFF
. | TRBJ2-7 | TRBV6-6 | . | TGTGCCAGCACCATCCATCAGGGGAGTGACGAGCAGTACTTC | CASTIHQGSDEQYF
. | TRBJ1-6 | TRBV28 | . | TGTGCCAGCAGTTTACAATCAACCCTGGGCGCCTATAATTCACCCCTCCACTTT | CASSLQSTLGAYNSPLHF
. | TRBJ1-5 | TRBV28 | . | TGTGCCAGTCTGACATTTTTTAGCAATCAGCCCCAGCATTTT | CASLTFFSNQPQHF
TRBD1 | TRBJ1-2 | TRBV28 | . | TGTGCCAGCACTCTCGGACAGGGTTCCTATGGCTACACCTTC | CASTLGQGSYGYTF
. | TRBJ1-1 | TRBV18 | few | TGTGCCAGCTCAGATGACAATGAAGCTTTCTTT | CASSDDNEAFF
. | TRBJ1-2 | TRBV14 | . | TGTGCCAGCAGCCAAGAACTTAACTATGGCTACACCTTC | CASSQELNYGYTF
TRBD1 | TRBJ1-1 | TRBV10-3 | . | TGTGCCATCAGTGGGCCGGACAGGGGTACTGAAGCTTTCTTT | CAISGPDRGTEAFF
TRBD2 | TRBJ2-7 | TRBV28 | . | TGTGCCAGCAGTGCCCTCCCACTAGCGGACGCCTACGAGCAGTACTTC | CASSALPLADAYEQYF
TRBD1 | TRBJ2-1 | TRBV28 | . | TGTGCCAGCAGTCCCCCGGGACAGGGGGCTGGCGAGCAGTTCTTC | CASSPPGQGAGEQFF
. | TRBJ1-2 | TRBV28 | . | TGTGCCAGCAGCCCTGACGGGAACTATGGCTACACCTTC | CASSPDGNYGYTF
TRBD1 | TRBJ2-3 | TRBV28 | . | TGTGCCAGCAGGAAACAGGGGGCCCCAGATACGCAGTATTTT | CASRKQGAPDTQYF
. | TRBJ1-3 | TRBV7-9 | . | TGTGCCAGCAGCTTAGTTGGCACAGATAGAAACACCATATATTTT | CASSLVGTDRNTIYF
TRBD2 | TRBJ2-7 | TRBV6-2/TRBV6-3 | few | TGTGCCAGCAGTTACTCCGGACTAGCGGCTAAGCAGTACTTC | CASSYSGLAAKQYF
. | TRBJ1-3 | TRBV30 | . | TGTGCCTGGACAGGTCGATCTGGAAACACCATATATTTT | CAWTGRSGNTIYF
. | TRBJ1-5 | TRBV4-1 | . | TGCGCCAGCAGCCAAGATCCGGGCAGGGATAGCAATCAGCCCCAGCATTTT | CASSQDPGRDSNQPQHF
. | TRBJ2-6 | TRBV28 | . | TGTGCCAGCAGGGCTGCTGGGGCCAACGTCCTGACTTTC | CASRAAGANVLTF
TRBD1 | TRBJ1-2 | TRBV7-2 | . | TGTGCCAGCAGCTTAGCCGGGACAGTTAACTATGGCTACACCTTC | CASSLAGTVNYGYTF
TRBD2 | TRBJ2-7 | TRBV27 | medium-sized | TGTGCCAGCAGTTTATACGGGACTAATTCCTACGAGCAGTACTTC | CASSLYGTNSYEQYF
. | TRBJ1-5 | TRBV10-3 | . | TGTGCCATCAGCGGAGGTCAGCCCCAGCATTTT | CAISGGQPQHF
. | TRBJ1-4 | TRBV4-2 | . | TGTGCCAGCAGCCCCCGGAAGGGAGGGGGAACTAATGAAAAACTGTTTTTT | CASSPRKGGGTNEKLFF
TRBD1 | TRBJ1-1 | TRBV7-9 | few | TGTGCCAGCAGCCCGAAAGGGACAGGGACTGAAGCTTTCTTT | CASSPKGTGTEAFF
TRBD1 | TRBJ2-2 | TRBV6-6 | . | TGTGCCAGCAGTTACGCAGGGGGATACACCGGGGAGCTGTTTTTT | CASSYAGGYTGELFF
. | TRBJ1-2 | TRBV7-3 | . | TGTGCCAGCAGCTTGGGCAGGGATGATGGCTACACCTTC | CASSLGRDDGYTF
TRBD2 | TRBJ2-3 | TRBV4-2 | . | TGTGCCAGCAGCCAAGATTATTTTAGCGGGAGGGCCGGGGATACGCAGTATTTT | CASSQDYFSGRAGDTQYF
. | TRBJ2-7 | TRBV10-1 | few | TGCGCCAGCAGACAGGCTCGTTACGAGCAGTACTTC | CASRQARYEQYF
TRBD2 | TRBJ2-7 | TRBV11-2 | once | TGTGCCTGTGGGGGGCTAGCGGGGCAACCCTACGAGCAGTACTTC | CACGGLAGQPYEQYF
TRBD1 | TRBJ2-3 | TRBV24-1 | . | TGTGCCACCAGTGATAGGGGACAGGGGGCCCGCGATACGCAGTATTTT | CATSDRGQGARDTQYF
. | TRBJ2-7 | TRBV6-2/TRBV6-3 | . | TGTGCCAGCAGTTACAGGGGGTTTAACTACGAGCAGTACTTC | CASSYRGFNYEQYF
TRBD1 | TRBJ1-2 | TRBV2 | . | TGTGCCAGCAGTGAGGACAGGGGCGGCTACACCTTC | CASSEDRGGYTF
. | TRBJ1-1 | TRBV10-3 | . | TGTGCCATCAGTGAAGGGGGTTGGAACACTGAAGCTTTCTTT | CAISEGGWNTEAFF
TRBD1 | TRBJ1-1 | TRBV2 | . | TGTGCCAGCAGAGTGACAGGGAGCAACACTGAAGCTTTCTTT | CASRVTGSNTEAFF
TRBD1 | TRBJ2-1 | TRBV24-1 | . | TGTGCCACCATCCCGCTCCGGGACAGGGGGCTGATTGAGCAGTTCTTC | CATIPLRDRGLIEQFF